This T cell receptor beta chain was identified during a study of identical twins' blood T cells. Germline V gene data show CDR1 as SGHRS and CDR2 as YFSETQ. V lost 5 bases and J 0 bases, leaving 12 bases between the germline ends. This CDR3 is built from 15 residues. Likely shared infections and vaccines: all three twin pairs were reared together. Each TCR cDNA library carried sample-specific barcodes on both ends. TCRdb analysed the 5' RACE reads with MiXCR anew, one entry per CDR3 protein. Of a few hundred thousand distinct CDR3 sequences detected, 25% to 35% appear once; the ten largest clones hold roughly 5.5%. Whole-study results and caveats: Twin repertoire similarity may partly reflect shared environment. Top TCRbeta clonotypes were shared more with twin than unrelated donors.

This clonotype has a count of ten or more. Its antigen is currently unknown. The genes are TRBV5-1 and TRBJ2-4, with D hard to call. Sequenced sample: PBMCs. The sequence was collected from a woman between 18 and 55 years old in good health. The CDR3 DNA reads TGCGCCAGCAGTACTACGCTTCTAGCCAAAAACATTCAGTACTTC. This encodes CASSTTLLAKNIQYF.